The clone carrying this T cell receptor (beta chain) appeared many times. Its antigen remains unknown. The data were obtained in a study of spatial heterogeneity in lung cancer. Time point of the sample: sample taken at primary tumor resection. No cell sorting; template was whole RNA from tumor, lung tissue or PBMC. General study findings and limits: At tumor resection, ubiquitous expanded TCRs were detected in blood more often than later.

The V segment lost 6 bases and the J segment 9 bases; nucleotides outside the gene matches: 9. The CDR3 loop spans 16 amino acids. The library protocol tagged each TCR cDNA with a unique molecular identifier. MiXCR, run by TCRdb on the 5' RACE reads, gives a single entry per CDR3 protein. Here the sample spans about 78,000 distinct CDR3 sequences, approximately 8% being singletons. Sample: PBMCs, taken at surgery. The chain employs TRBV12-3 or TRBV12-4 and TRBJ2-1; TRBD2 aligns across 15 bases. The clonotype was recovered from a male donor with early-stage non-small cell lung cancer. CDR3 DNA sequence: TGTGCCAGCAGGAGGACTAGCGGGAGGGCCGCGGGTGAGCAGTTCTTC. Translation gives CASRRTSGRAAGEQFF.